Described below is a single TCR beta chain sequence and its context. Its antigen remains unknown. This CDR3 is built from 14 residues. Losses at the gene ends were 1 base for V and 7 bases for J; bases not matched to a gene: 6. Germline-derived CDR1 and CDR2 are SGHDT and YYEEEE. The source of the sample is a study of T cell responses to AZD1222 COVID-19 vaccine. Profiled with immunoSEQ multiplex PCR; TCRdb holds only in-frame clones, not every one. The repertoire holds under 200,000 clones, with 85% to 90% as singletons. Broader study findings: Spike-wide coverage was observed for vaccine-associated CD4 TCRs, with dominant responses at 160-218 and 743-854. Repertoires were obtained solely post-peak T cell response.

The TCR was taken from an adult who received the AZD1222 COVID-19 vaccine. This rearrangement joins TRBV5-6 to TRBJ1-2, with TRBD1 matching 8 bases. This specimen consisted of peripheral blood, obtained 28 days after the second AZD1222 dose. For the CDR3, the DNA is TGTGCCAGCAGCTTGCGACAGGGGATGGGTGGCTACACCTTC. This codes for CASSLRQGMGGYTF.